This T cell receptor (beta chain) was recovered during a study of blood T cell repertoires in COVID-19. The CDR3 spans 17 residues. J lost 1 base, V lost 7 bases, and 13 bases had no gene match. Per the germline V gene, CDR1 is SGHDT and CDR2 is YYEEEE. Clones were sequenced by immunoSEQ multiplex PCR, and TCRdb holds only the in-frame ones, with some missing. Altogether some 190,000 clones are present, around 85% being singletons, with the ten largest covering roughly 11%. The sequenced sample consisted of peripheral blood. This clonotype originated in a human donor with active or convalescent COVID-19. The donor label of this sample is uncertain. The genes are TRBV5-6 and TRBJ2-1; the match to TRBD2 covers 8 bases. The CDR3: CASENSGERRSYNEQFF. The DNA for the CDR3 is TGTGCCAGCGAAAATAGCGGGGAAAGGCGGTCCTACAATGAGCAGTTCTTC.